These 32 T cell receptor beta chains share one sample of origin, sequenced in a study of neurological immune-mediated disorders. MiXCR was run by TCRdb on the 5' RACE reads, yielding one entry per CDR3 protein. This sample has approximately 66,000 distinct CDR3 sequences, with 3% to 4% found just once. Sequencing was done on a sample of PBMCs. The receptors shown here come from a man aged 35 to 55 with multiple sclerosis.

This clonotype was observed many times. CDR3 sequence reads: CSVDGQGKTQYF. The CDR3 nucleotides are TGCAGCGTTGACGGCCAGGGAAAGACCCAGTACTTC. The chain carries TRBV29-1 and TRBJ2-5, with a weak D call TRBD1 (5 bases). Trimming stripped 3 bases from V and 6 bases from J, with 11 bases between. Germline loops: CDR1 SQVTM, CDR2 ANQGSEA. The CDR3 has 12 residues.

This clonotype was seen more than once but under ten times. An end of the junction does not agree with germline; a read error may underlie this. The J gene is TRBJ1-2, the V gene TRBV24-1; maybe TRBD1 (6 bases). The CDR3 contains 13 residues. Germline assignment: CDR1 KGHDR and CDR2 SFDVKD. CDR3 nucleotide sequence: TGTGCCACAAGTGGGGGCCCAGGGTTTGGCTACACCTTC. Its protein is CATSGGPGFGYTF.

This chain joins TRBV12-3 or TRBV12-4 and TRBJ2-1, with 14 bases aligning to TRBD2. The length of the CDR3 is 18 residues. With 6 bases clipped from V and 5 bases from J, the junction kept 12 bases outside the gene matches. CDR3 residues: CASSPNRLAGGPHNEQFF. In DNA form, the CDR3 reads TGTGCCAGCAGCCCGAATAGACTAGCGGGAGGGCCGCACAATGAGCAGTTCTTC.

The sample holds a few counts of this clonotype. The J gene is TRBJ2-5, the V gene TRBV6-6, with D perhaps TRBD1 or TRBD2 (6 bases each). V dropped 5 bases and J dropped 3 bases, with 10 bases sitting between them. The CDR3 is made up of 13 amino acids. Germline V lookup: CDR1 MNHNY, CDR2 SVGAGI (reference sequence). CDR3 sequence: CASSLRGEETQYF. For the CDR3, the DNA is TGTGCCAGCAGTCTTAGGGGGGAAGAGACCCAGTACTTC.

This clonotype was observed many times. CDR3 DNA: TGTGCCAGCAGCCGAACCTCCGCCGGCCTGGGCTACACCTTC. It specifies CASSRTSAGLGYTF. The chain has TRBV12-3 or TRBV12-4 and TRBJ1-2, with unresolved D. The CDR3 contains 14 residues. Between the trimmed V and J ends, which lost 6 bases and 8 bases, there was a span of 19 bases.

The V gene is TRBV6-1, the J gene TRBJ1-1; D call uncertain. The V gene's germline CDR1 is MNHNS and CDR2 SASEGT. V gave up 0 bases and J gave up 0 bases, with 2 bases separating them. This CDR3 is built from 13 residues. The CDR3 loop reads CASSEAVNTEAFF. DNA of the CDR3: TGTGCCAGCAGTGAAGCGGTGAACACTGAAGCTTTCTTT.

This clonotype showed up many times. This sequence joins TRBV20-1 and TRBJ1-2; D unclear. CDR1 and CDR2 (germline): DFQATT, SNEGSKA (reference sequence). The CDR3 extends over 13 amino acids. Trimming removed 3 bases at V and 2 bases at J, with 10 bases between. CDR3 coding DNA: TGCAGTGCTAGTCAATCGGGCAACTATGGCTACACCTTC. Translation gives CSASQSGNYGYTF.

This clonotype was seen many times. The chain links TRBV7-9 to TRBJ2-4, with D possibly being TRBD1 (6 bases). Trimming stripped 3 bases from V and 0 bases from J, with 12 bases between. The CDR3 contains 16 residues. CDR1 is SEHNR, CDR2 FQNEAQ, per germline (reference sequence). The CDR3 protein is CASSFSDRVAKNIQYF. The CDR3 nucleotides read TGTGCCAGCAGCTTTTCGGACAGAGTAGCCAAAAACATTCAGTACTTC.

This clonotype was recorded many times. This may be a read error: a much more frequent sequence differs by one nucleotide. The chain recombines TRBV5-1 with TRBJ2-1, with unresolved D. CDR1 SGHRS and CDR2 YFSETQ come from the germline V gene. V gave up 0 bases and J gave up 7 bases, with 2 bases separating them. This CDR3 has 11 residues. The chain's CDR3 is CASSLGNEQFF. CDR3 bases: TGCGCCAGCAGCTTGGGAAATGAGCAGTTCTTC.

This clonotype was seen repeatedly, ten times or more. The chain couples TRBV7-3 to TRBJ1-5; D is possibly TRBD1 (6 bases). The V gene's germline CDR1 is SGHTA and CDR2 FQGTGA. Trimming shortened V by 5 bases and J by 1 base, and 12 bases separated the two germline ends. CDR3 size: 15 residues. DNA of the CDR3: TGTGCCAGCAGCCGAACAGGGTCCAGCAATCAGCCCCAGCATTTT. It yields the protein CASSRTGSSNQPQHF.

At least ten counts were recorded for this clonotype. The chain links TRBV18 to TRBJ1-2; the D is unclear. Germline CDR1 is KGHSH and CDR2 is LQKENI. The CDR3 extends over 13 amino acids. V lost 6 bases to trimming and J lost 4 bases, with 12 bases between them. The CDR3 DNA sequence: TGTGCCAGCTCCCTGGACTATTCCTATGGCTACACCTTC. It translates to CASSLDYSYGYTF.

This clonotype showed up many times. This rearrangement joins TRBV20-1 to TRBJ1-5; D is unclear. V was trimmed by 4 bases and J by 0 bases, leaving 4 bases between them. Germline loops: CDR1 DFQATT, CDR2 SNEGSKA (reference sequence). The CDR3 has 12 amino acids. CDR3 DNA sequence: TGCAGTGCTACTTATAGCAATCAGCCCCAGCATTTT. This translates into CSATYSNQPQHF.

This clonotype occurred many times. The rearrangement joins TRBV12-3 or TRBV12-4 to TRBJ2-5; D gene unclear. V was cut by 5 bases and J by 4 bases, with 17 bases left in between. The CDR3 spans 15 residues. CDR3 sequence: CASSPSWVRRETQYF. The CDR3 coding sequence is TGTGCCAGCAGTCCCAGTTGGGTGCGGCGAGAGACCCAGTACTTC.

This clonotype was recorded many times. V and J are TRBV5-1 and TRBJ2-1; TRBD2 matches at 8 bases. The CDR3 sequence is 16 residues long. Germline V gene lookup returns CDR1 SGHRS and CDR2 YFSETQ. V gave up 1 base and J gave up 8 bases; unmatched junction bases: 11. Written as DNA, the CDR3 is TGCGCCAGCAGCTTGCTATTTGCGGGGGGCGTCCATGAGCAGTTCTTC. It yields the protein CASSLLFAGGVHEQFF. Filled out from reference TRBV5-1 and TRBJ2-1, the complete variable domain reads KAGVTQTPRYLIKTRGQQVTLSCSPISGHRSVSWYQQTPGQGLQFLFEYFSETQRNKGNFPGRFSGRQFSNSRSEMNVSTLELGDSALYLCASSLLFAGGVHEQFFGPGTRLTVL.

This clonotype was seen ten or more times. The chain couples TRBV27 to TRBJ1-2; TRBD1 agrees at 8 bases. In germline, CDR1 is MNHEY, CDR2 SMNVEV (reference sequence). The CDR3 extends over 15 amino acids. J was trimmed by 4 bases and V by 10 bases; bases with no gene match: 14. CDR3 protein: CATLHRDRLGYGYTF. As DNA, the CDR3 is TGTGCCACGTTACATCGGGACAGGCTTGGCTATGGCTACACCTTC.

The chain couples TRBV20-1 to TRBJ2-5, with D perhaps matching TRBD1 (5 bases). Per germline, CDR1 DFQATT and CDR2 SNEGSKA (reference sequence). This CDR3 comprises 13 residues. The V end was cut by 7 bases, the J end by 4 bases, with 16 bases between. The CDR3 loop reads CSVERRGTETQYF. The CDR3 DNA is TGCAGTGTCGAAAGAAGGGGTACAGAGACCCAGTACTTC.

There are many counts of this clonotype. The genes are TRBV7-9 and TRBJ1-6; 9 nucleotides line up with TRBD1. Germline trimming cut 5 bases from V and 7 bases from J; bases unmatched to any gene: 6. Germline V lookup: CDR1 SEHNR, CDR2 FQNEAQ (reference sequence). The CDR3 is 15 residues long. The CDR3 loop is CASSKGTGRNSPLHF. Written as DNA, the CDR3 is TGTGCCAGCAGCAAAGGGACAGGGAGGAATTCACCCCTCCACTTT.

This clonotype was counted many times. The chain recombines TRBV15 with TRBJ2-1; 7 nucleotides match TRBD2. V lost 4 bases, J lost 7 bases, and 10 bases stayed unmatched. Germline assignment: CDR1 LNHNV and CDR2 YYDKDF (reference sequence). The CDR3 consists of 15 residues. As DNA, the CDR3 is TGTGCCACCAGCACCCGGATTAGCGGGTGGAATGAGCAGTTCTTC. It yields the protein CATSTRISGWNEQFF.

In this sample, this clonotype turned up many times. This chain connects TRBV5-8 to TRBJ2-5; D might be TRBD1 (5 bases). The CDR3 runs to 11 residues. V was shortened by 4 bases and J by 9 bases, with 10 bases between the two germline ends. Germline CDR1 reads SGHTS; CDR2 reads YDEGEE. The CDR3 DNA reads TGTGCCAGCAGCGTCAGGGTCGCCCAGTACTTC. It yields the protein CASSVRVAQYF.

This clonotype appeared many times. The chain recombines TRBV24-1 with TRBJ1-1, with 8 positions matching TRBD1. Germline V lookup: CDR1 KGHDR, CDR2 SFDVKD. CDR3 length: 15 amino acids. With 7 bases clipped from V and 1 base from J, the junction kept 7 bases outside the gene matches. CDR3 loop: CATRDGQGRNTEAFF. CDR3 nucleotide sequence: TGTGCCACCAGGGACGGACAGGGCAGGAACACTGAAGCTTTCTTT.

This clonotype has ten or more counts. This sequence joins TRBV5-1 and TRBJ2-1; D possibly corresponds to TRBD2 (6 bases). Per germline, CDR1 SGHRS and CDR2 YFSETQ. The CDR3 has 16 amino acids. Trimming left V 0 bases short and J 10 bases short, with 20 bases between. The CDR3 here is CASSLVGALMGGEQFF. In DNA, the CDR3 is TGCGCCAGCAGCTTGGTTGGAGCCTTAATGGGGGGAGAGCAGTTCTTC. Full variable domain (outside the CDR3, taken from reference TRBV5-1 and TRBJ2-1): KAGVTQTPRYLIKTRGQQVTLSCSPISGHRSVSWYQQTPGQGLQFLFEYFSETQRNKGNFPGRFSGRQFSNSRSEMNVSTLELGDSALYLCASSLVGALMGGEQFFGPGTRLTVL.

This clonotype was seen many times. The V gene is TRBV10-2, the J gene TRBJ2-7; unclear D gene. V dropped 6 bases and J dropped 1 base, with 10 bases sitting between them. Germline lookup yields CDR1 WSHSY and CDR2 SAAADI. The CDR3 spans 13 residues. CDR3 DNA sequence: TGCGCCAGCAGCCCCGGGCCTTCCTACGAGCAGTACTTC. It yields the protein CASSPGPSYEQYF.

This clonotype was detected many times. The chain joins TRBV12-3 or TRBV12-4 to TRBJ1-2; 9 nucleotides line up with TRBD1. This CDR3 contains 15 residues. The V and J ends lost 2 bases and 4 bases, in that order; junction bases with no gene match: 5. CDR3 amino acids: CASSLRQGGSYGYTF. CDR3 in DNA: TGTGCCAGCAGTTTACGACAGGGGGGCTCCTATGGCTACACCTTC.

This clonotype has a count of ten or more. The V call is TRBV3-1, the J call TRBJ1-2; D might be TRBD1 (6 bases). The CDR3 has 17 amino acids. With 2 bases removed from V and 3 bases from J, the gap between germline ends came to 19 bases. CDR1 and CDR2 (germline): LGHDT, YNNKEL (reference sequence). The CDR3: CASSQLGHPVPYYGYTF. The DNA of the CDR3 is TGTGCCAGCAGCCAACTGGGACACCCCGTGCCCTACTATGGCTACACCTTC.

Many counts were recorded for this clonotype. The chain is built from TRBV5-1 and TRBJ2-7; no clear D. The CDR3 spans 15 residues. CDR1 is SGHRS and CDR2 is YFSETQ in the germline V gene. Trimming left V 0 bases short and J 1 base short, with 11 bases between. The DNA for the CDR3 is TGCGCCAGCAGCTTGGCCGTTGACGCATCCTACGAGCAGTACTTC. Translated, it gives CASSLAVDASYEQYF.

Ten or more counts support this clonotype. This chain connects TRBV7-2 to TRBJ1-1; D is possibly TRBD1 (5 bases). Trimming took 5 bases from V and 0 from J, leaving 13 bases between them. Per the germline V gene, CDR1 is SGHTA and CDR2 is FQGNSA. This CDR3 is built from 15 residues. CDR3 sequence (DNA): TGTGCCAGCAGCGAGGGGACCGCCTTGAACACTGAAGCTTTCTTT. This translates into CASSEGTALNTEAFF.

In this sample, this clonotype turned up many times. The gene calls are TRBV5-6 and TRBJ2-3; 7 bases agree with TRBD2. The CDR3 is 16 amino acids. Looked up from germline, CDR1 is SGHDT and CDR2 is YYEEEE. V gave up 0 bases and J gave up 0 bases; unmatched junction bases: 4. CDR3 in amino acids: CASSLVLAESTDTQYF. CDR3 nucleotide sequence: TGTGCCAGCAGCTTGGTTCTAGCGGAGAGCACAGATACGCAGTATTTT.

There are many counts of this clonotype. The chain couples TRBV6-5 to TRBJ1-5; D is possibly TRBD1 (6 bases). Germline V lookup: CDR1 MNHEY, CDR2 SVGAGI. V lost 5 bases and J 0 bases, leaving 14 bases between the germline ends. The CDR3 has 16 amino acids. CDR3 in amino acids: CASSRGGAFSNQPQHF. The DNA of the CDR3 is TGTGCCAGCAGTCGCGGGGGGGCTTTTAGCAATCAGCCCCAGCATTTT.

This clonotype was picked up many times. V is TRBV12-3 or TRBV12-4 and J is TRBJ2-1, with D perhaps matching TRBD2 (6 bases). The V gene lost 6 bases and the J gene lost 4 bases, with 19 bases spanning the gap. The CDR3 contains 16 residues. The CDR3 loop is CASSFSGGGFYNEQFF. The CDR3 DNA reads as TGTGCCAGCAGCTTTAGCGGAGGTGGCTTTTACAATGAGCAGTTCTTC.

This clonotype was recorded many times. The V and J genes are TRBV20-1 and TRBJ2-3; D remains ambiguous. This CDR3 comprises 13 residues. Trimming pared 6 bases from V and 6 bases from J, leaving 16 bases between. Germline V gene sequence: CDR1 DFQATT, CDR2 SNEGSKA (reference sequence). CDR3 sequence (DNA): TGCAGTGCGCGCGTCTCAGGATCGGATACGCAGTATTTT. Encoded protein: CSARVSGSDTQYF.

The rearrangement joins TRBV20-1 to TRBJ2-3; 7 bases line up with TRBD2. CDR3 length equals 15 residues. The V segment lost 5 bases and the J segment 4 bases; nucleotides outside the gene matches: 12. The V gene's germline CDR1 is DFQATT and CDR2 SNEGSKA (reference sequence). The CDR3 is CSAPPSGEIADTQYF. As DNA, the CDR3 is TGCAGTGCTCCTCCTAGCGGTGAAATCGCAGATACGCAGTATTTT.

This clonotype was observed at least ten times. The rearrangement uses TRBV7-2 and TRBJ2-1; TRBD1 might be the D (5 bases). The germline gives CDR1 SGHTA, CDR2 FQGNSA. The length of the CDR3 is 13 residues. The germline V and J ends were trimmed by 1 base and 15 bases, with 16 bases remaining between them. The CDR3 loop reads CASSLGGARVRFF. CDR3 bases: TGTGCCAGCAGCTTAGGAGGAGCCAGGGTGAGGTTCTTC.